This T cell receptor beta chain originates from a study of T cells after yellow fever vaccination (dated by TCRdb to between 2017 and 2020). Study-level background: The SMART-Seq v4 Ultra Low Input RNA kit was used to prepare libraries from fractions with low cell numbers. To track T-cell clones before and after primary and booster YFV17D yellow fever vaccination, bulk TCR alpha and beta repertoires were sequenced longitudinally. Two healthy male donors made up the cohort, one aged 18 to 29 years and the other aged 30 to 39 years. Blood was collected at multiple timepoints before and after primary and secondary immunization, and bulk PBMC replicates and cell subsets were isolated.

The germline V gene gives CDR1 as MNHEY and CDR2 as SVGEGT. Its CDR3 holds 14 amino acids, cysteine through valine. Just the 42-base CDR3 DNA is kept, in frame starting at base 1. V is reduced by 8 bases and J by 3 bases, leaving a spacing of 17 bases between them. Per the publication, the treatment or condition label means: live attenuated yellow fever vaccine strain. Two biological replicates of bulk PBMCs were collected at each blood-draw timepoint. PBMCs were isolated from peripheral blood using a standard Ficoll-Paque protocol. RNA was extracted with TriZol from bulk PBMCs, CD4 and CD8 fractions, and dextramer-positive and dextramer-negative fractions. A note on this clonotype: Its target antigen remains unknown. A much larger clonotype is one base distant, so this may be a read error.

Synthesis of TCR cDNA relied on 5'RACE template switching, a step that introduced a universal primer site along with unique molecular identifiers. cDNA synthesis was primed from both the TCR alpha and TCR beta constant segments. Library amplification used two PCR steps, and the second PCR step added sample barcodes and sequencing adapters. Sequencing of the libraries was done on either Illumina HiSeq 2500 (2x100 bp) or NovaSeq (2x150 bp). Processing in the source paper ran as follows. Demultiplexing of reads and collapsing into UMI consensus sequences were performed with MIGEC, and V(D)J alignment was carried out with MiXCR. Using edgeR on replicate PBMC samples, clonotypes were called vaccine-responding if FDR was below 0.01 and the log2 fold change was above 5 up to day 15. CD4 or CD8 identity was assigned to each bulk clonotype according to whether the clonotype was present at higher abundance in the sequenced CD4 repertoire or the sequenced CD8 repertoire. TCRdb reran the public reads through fastp at Q25 and MiXCR, keeping productive beta chains. A single entry per CDR3 protein holds the most common genes and DNA from its merged rows. TCRdb's processing, not the study's, gives the V and J calls here. This sample has 450,000 to 550,000 distinct CDR3 sequences in its table, and less than 25% of those were observed once. The ten largest clones add up to approximately 15% of the sample.

Results the study describes overall, beyond this receptor: After the booster, most clones that had expanded after primary vaccination were detected again (around 97% of CD4 and over 75% of CD8), suggesting broad maintenance of memory. A small fraction of clonotypes showed up in both the CD4 and CD8 compartments, probably as a result of convergent recombination. Because only a couple of donors were included in the study, the extent to which the findings can be generalized is limited. The secondary T-cell response was weaker than the primary response but faster, peaking on day 5 instead of day 15. Computational filtering was required because FACS-sorted repertoires could contain abundant contaminating clonotypes from the bulk population.

The clonotype comes from a man aged 18 to 30 who received the YFV17D yellow fever vaccine. The V and J segments used are TRBV6-2 or TRBV6-3 and TRBJ2-7; 6 matching bases give a weak D call of TRBD1. The source material was PBMCs, sampled approximately 20 days after the first yellow fever vaccination. CDR3 region: CASSRTVELYEQYV. The sequence in DNA is TGTGCCAGCTCCCGGACAGTAGAACTCTACGAGCAGTACGTC.